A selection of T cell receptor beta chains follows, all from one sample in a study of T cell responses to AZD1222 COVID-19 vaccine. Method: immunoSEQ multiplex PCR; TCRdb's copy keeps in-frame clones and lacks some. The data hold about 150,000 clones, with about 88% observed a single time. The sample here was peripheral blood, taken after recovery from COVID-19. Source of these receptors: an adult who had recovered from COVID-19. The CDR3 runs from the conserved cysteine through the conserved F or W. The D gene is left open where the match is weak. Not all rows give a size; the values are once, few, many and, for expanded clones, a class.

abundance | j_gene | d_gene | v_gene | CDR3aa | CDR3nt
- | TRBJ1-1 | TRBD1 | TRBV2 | CASSENGRGMAEAFF | TGTGCCAGCAGTGAAAATGGCAGGGGGATGGCTGAAGCTTTCTTT
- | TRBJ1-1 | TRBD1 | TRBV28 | CASSLASGTANTEAFF | TGTGCCAGCAGTTTAGCGTCCGGGACAGCGAACACTGAAGCTTTCTTT
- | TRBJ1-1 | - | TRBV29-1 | CSVLWDGEAFF | TGCAGCGTCCTCTGGGATGGTGAAGCTTTCTTT
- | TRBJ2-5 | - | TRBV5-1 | CASSLGAASLQETQYF | TGCGCCAGCAGCTTGGGGGCAGCTAGCCTCCAAGAGACCCAGTACTTC
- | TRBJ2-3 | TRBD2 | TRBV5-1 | CASRTGLAGEADTQYF | TGCGCCAGCAGGACTGGACTAGCGGGAGAAGCAGATACGCAGTATTTT
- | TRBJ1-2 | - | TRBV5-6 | CASTRQDNYGYTF | TGTGCCAGCACCCGACAGGATAACTATGGCTACACCTTC
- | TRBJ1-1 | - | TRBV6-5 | CASSYSRPENEAFF | TGTGCCAGCAGTTACTCTCGGCCTGAAAATGAAGCTTTCTTT
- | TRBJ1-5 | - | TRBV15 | CATSRGLDQPQHF | TGTGCCACCAGCAGAGGACTTGATCAGCCCCAGCATTTT
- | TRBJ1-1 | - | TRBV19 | CASSMFGPSNTEAFF | TGTGCCAGTAGTATGTTCGGGCCGTCGAACACTGAAGCTTTCTTT
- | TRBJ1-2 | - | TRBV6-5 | CASSPPGAYGYTF | TGTGCCAGCAGTCCCCCCGGAGCCTATGGCTACACCTTC
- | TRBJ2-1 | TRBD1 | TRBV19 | CASSIRKGAAEQFF | TGTGCCAGTAGTATTAGGAAGGGGGCGGCTGAGCAGTTCTTC
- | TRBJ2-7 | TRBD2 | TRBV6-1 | CASSEVAAGGWLSYEQYF | TGTGCCAGCAGTGAAGTTGCAGCGGGGGGGTGGCTCTCCTACGAGCAGTACTTC
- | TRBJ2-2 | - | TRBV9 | CASSVPTGELFF | TGTGCCAGCAGCGTACCCACCGGGGAGCTGTTTTTT
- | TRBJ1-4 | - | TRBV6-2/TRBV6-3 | CASSKDAGSGEKLFF | TGTGCCAGCAGTAAGGACGCGGGGTCCGGAGAAAAACTGTTTTTT
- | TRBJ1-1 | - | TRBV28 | CASSLLLSGVGNTEAFF | TGTGCCAGCAGTCTTTTGTTATCGGGGGTGGGCAACACTGAAGCTTTCTTT
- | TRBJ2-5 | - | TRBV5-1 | CASSLADGSSETQYF | TGCGCCAGCAGCTTGGCGGACGGGAGCTCGGAGACCCAGTACTTC
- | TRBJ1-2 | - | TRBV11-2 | CASSLARLRGYTF | TGTGCCAGCAGCTTAGCACGGTTGCGCGGCTACACCTTC
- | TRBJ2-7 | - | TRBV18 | CASSTYNEQYF | TGTGCCAGCTCCACGTATAACGAGCAGTACTTC
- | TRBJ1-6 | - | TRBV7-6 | CASSLGPANSPLHF | TGTGCCAGCAGCCTAGGGCCAGCAAATTCACCCCTCCACTTT
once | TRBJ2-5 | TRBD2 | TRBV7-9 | CASSPPSLAGVKKTQYF | TGTGCCAGCAGTCCACCGTCCCTAGCGGGAGTAAAGAAGACCCAGTACTTC
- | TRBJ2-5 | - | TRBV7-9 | CASSHQETQYF | TGTGCCAGCAGCCATCAAGAGACCCAGTACTTC
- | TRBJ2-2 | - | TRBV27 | CASSLDTNTGELFF | TGTGCCAGCAGTTTAGACACAAACACCGGGGAGCTGTTTTTT
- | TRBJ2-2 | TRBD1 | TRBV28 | CASSGQGRNTGELFF | TGTGCCAGCAGCGGACAGGGGAGGAACACCGGGGAGCTGTTTTTT
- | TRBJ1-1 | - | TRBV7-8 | CASSLYTEAFF | TGTGCCAGCAGCCTGTACACTGAAGCTTTCTTT
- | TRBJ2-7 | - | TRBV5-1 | CASRYPGGAPREQYF | TGCGCCAGCAGATACCCAGGTGGGGCCCCCCGCGAGCAGTACTTC
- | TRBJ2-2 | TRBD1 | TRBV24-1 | CATSVLPWTGDRTNTGELFF | TGTGCCACCAGTGTCCTCCCTTGGACAGGGGACCGGACGAACACCGGGGAGCTGTTTTTT
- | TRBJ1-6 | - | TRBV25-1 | CASTRGMNNSPLHF | TGTGCCAGCACCCGGGGGATGAATAATTCACCCCTCCACTTT
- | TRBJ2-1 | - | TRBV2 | CASRGAVLNEQFF | TGTGCCAGCAGGGGGGCGGTTCTCAATGAGCAGTTCTTC
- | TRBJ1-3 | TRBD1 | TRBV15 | CATSRDRGETGGNGNTIYF | TGTGCCACCAGCAGAGATCGGGGAGAAACAGGGGGTAATGGAAACACCATATATTTT
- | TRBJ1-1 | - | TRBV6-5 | CASRHLSNTEAFF | TGTGCCAGCAGACACCTGAGCAACACTGAAGCTTTCTTT
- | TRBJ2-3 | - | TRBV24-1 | CATSKGFTSTDTQYF | TGTGCCACCAGTAAGGGGTTTACTAGCACAGATACGCAGTATTTT
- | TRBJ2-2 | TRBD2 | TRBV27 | CASSGSPNNPTGTSGPTGELFF | TGTGCCAGCAGCGGTTCACCCAACAATCCAACCGGGACTAGCGGTCCGACCGGGGAGCTGTTTTTT
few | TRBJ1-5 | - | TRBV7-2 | CASSLEGDQPQHF | TGTGCCAGCAGCTTAGAGGGGGACCAGCCCCAGCATTTT
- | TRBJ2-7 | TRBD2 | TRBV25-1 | CASSELTSGKYF | TGTGCCAGCAGTGAACTGACTAGCGGGAAATACTTC
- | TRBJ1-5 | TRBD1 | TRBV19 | CASSVNRGRGGQPQHF | TGTGCCAGTAGTGTCAACAGGGGGCGCGGTGGTCAGCCCCAGCATTTT
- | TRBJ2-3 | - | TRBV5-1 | CASSLAGGSTDTQYF | TGCGCCAGCAGCTTGGCCGGCGGTAGCACAGATACGCAGTATTTT
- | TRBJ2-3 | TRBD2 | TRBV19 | CASSIYYGGDTQYF | TGTGCCAGTAGTATATATTACGGGGGGGATACGCAGTATTTT
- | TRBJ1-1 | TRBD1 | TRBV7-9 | CASSSGQHTEAFF | TGTGCCAGCAGCTCGGGACAGCACACTGAAGCTTTCTTT
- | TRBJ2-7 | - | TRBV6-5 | CASSSTYSPNYEQYF | TGTGCCAGCAGTTCCACATATTCTCCTAACTACGAGCAGTACTTC
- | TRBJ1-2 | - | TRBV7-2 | CASTRTIMNYGYTF | TGTGCCAGCACCCGAACCATTATGAACTATGGCTACACCTTC
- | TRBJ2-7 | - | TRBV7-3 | CASSLSGLSYEQYF | TGTGCCAGCAGCTTAAGTGGCTTATCCTACGAGCAGTACTTC
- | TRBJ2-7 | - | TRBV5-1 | CASSLEGRTSYEQYF | TGCGCCAGCAGCTTGGAGGGAAGGACCTCGTACGAGCAGTACTTC
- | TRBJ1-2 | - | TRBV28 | CASIPGTYNYGYTF | TGTGCCAGCATCCCAGGCACTTATAACTATGGCTACACCTTC
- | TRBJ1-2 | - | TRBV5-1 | CASSLKDNYYGYTF | TGCGCCAGCAGCTTGAAAGACAACTACTATGGCTACACCTTC
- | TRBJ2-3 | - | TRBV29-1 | CSVDLGVDTQYF | TGCAGCGTTGACCTCGGGGTAGATACGCAGTATTTT
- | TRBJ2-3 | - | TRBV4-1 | CASSPLAGAATDTQYF | TGCGCCAGCAGCCCCCTCGCCGGGGCGGCCACAGATACGCAGTATTTT
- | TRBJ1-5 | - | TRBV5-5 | CASSPPPVTGDSNQPQHF | TGTGCCAGCAGCCCTCCTCCTGTGACAGGAGATAGCAATCAGCCCCAGCATTTT
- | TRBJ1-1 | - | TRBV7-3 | CASSLKGGGGTEAFF | TGTGCCAGCAGCTTAAAGGGTGGGGGAGGCACTGAAGCTTTCTTT
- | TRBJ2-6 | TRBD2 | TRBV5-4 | CASRSAGGDLSGANVLTF | TGTGCCAGCAGGTCAGCGGGGGGAGACCTCTCTGGGGCCAACGTCCTGACTTTC
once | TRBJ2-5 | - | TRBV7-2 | CASSLAGPQETQYF | TGTGCCAGCAGCTTAGCAGGACCCCAAGAGACCCAGTACTTC
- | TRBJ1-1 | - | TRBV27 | CASSLIRSTDTEAFF | TGTGCCAGCAGTTTAATCCGCTCGACGGACACTGAAGCTTTCTTT
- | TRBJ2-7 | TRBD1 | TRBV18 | CASSAGTGGKEQYF | TGTGCCAGCTCAGCCGGGACAGGGGGTAAAGAGCAGTACTTC
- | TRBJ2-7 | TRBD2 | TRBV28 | CASSLSGGGGYEQYF | TGTGCCAGCAGTTTATCGGGGGGAGGAGGCTACGAGCAGTACTTC
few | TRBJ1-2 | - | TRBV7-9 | CATAQGGYYGYTF | TGTGCCACCGCCCAGGGAGGGTACTATGGCTACACCTTC
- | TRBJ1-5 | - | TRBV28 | CASSLGGSNQPQHF | TGTGCCAGCAGTTTGGGGGGTAGCAATCAGCCCCAGCATTTT